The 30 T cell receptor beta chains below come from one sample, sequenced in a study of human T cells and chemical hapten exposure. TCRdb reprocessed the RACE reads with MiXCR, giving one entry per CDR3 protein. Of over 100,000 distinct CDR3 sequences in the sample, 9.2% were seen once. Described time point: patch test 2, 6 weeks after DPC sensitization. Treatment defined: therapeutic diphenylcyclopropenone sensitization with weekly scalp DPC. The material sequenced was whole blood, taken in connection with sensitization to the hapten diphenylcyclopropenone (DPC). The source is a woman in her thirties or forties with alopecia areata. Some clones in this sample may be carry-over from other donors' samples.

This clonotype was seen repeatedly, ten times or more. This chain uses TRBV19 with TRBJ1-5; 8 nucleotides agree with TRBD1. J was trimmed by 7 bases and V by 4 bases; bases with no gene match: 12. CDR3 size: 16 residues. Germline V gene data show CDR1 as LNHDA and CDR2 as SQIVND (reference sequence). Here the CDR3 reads CASSTGTGMVKQPQHF. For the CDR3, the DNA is TGTGCCAGTAGTACCGGGACAGGAATGGTTAAACAGCCCCAGCATTTT.

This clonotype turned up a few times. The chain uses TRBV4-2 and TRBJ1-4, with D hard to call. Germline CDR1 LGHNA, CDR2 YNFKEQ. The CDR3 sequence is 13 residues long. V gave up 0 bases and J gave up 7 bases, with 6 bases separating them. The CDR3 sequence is CASSQDLGEKLFF. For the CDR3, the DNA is TGTGCCAGCAGCCAAGATCTAGGTGAAAAACTGTTTTTT.

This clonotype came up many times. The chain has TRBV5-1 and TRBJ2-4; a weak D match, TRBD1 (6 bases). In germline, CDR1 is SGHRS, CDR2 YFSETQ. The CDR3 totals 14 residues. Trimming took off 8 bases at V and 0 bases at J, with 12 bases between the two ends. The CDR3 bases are TGCGCCAGGTGGGGGCCCCTAGCCAAAAACATTCAGTACTTC. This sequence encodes CARWGPLAKNIQYF.

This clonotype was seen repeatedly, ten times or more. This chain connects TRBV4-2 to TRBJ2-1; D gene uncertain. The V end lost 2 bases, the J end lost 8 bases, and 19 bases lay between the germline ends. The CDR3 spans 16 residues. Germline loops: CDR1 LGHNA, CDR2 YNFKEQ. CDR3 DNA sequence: TGTGCCAGCAGCCAATCGGGCCAGCACCTTAATGATGAGCAGTTCTTC. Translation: CASSQSGQHLNDEQFF.

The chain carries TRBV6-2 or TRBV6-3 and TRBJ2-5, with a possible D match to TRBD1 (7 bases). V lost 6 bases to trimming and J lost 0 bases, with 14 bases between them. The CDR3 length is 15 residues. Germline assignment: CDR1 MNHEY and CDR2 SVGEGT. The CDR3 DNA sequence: TGTGCCAGCAGAACGCGGGACAGCCACCAAGAGACCCAGTACTTC. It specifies CASRTRDSHQETQYF.

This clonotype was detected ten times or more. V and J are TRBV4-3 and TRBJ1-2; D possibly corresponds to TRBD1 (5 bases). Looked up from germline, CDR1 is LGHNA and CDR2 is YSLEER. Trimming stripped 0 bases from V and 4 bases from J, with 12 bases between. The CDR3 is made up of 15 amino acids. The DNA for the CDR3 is TGCGCCAGCAGCCAAGACGCAGGGCTTAGCTATGGCTACACCTTC. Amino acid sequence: CASSQDAGLSYGYTF.

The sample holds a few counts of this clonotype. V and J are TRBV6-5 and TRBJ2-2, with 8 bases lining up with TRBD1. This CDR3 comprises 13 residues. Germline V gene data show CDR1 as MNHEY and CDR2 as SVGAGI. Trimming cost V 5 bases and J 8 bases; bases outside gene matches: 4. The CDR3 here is CASSRQGRGELFF. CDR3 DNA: TGTGCCAGCAGTCGACAGGGGAGGGGGGAGCTGTTTTTT.

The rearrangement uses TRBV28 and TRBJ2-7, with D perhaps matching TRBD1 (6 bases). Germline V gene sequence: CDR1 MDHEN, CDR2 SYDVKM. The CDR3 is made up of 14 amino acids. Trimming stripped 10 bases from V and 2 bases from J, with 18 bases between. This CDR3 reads CATRTGMGPYEQYF. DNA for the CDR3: TGTGCCACCCGCACAGGGATGGGTCCCTACGAGCAGTACTTC.

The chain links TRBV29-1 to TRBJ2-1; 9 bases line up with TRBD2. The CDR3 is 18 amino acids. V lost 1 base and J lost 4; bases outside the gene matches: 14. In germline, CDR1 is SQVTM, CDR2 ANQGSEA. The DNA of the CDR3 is TGCAGCGTTGAAGGCTTGCGGCGGCGGGGGGGCTTGTACAATGAGCAGTTCTTC. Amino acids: CSVEGLRRRGGLYNEQFF.

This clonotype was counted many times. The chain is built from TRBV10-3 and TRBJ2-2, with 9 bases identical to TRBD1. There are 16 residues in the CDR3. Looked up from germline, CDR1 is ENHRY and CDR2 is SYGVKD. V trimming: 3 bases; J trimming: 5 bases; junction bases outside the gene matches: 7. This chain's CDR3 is CAISDTGTGRTGELFF. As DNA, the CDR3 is TGTGCCATCAGTGACACCGGGACAGGGCGGACCGGGGAGCTGTTTTTT.

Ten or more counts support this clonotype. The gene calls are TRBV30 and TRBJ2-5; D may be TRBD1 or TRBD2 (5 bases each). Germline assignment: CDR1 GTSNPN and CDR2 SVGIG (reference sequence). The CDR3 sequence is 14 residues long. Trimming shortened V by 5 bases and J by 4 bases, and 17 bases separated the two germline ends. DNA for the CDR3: TGTGCCTGGGACAGCCAGCGGACCTTAGAGACCCAGTACTTC. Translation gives CAWDSQRTLETQYF.

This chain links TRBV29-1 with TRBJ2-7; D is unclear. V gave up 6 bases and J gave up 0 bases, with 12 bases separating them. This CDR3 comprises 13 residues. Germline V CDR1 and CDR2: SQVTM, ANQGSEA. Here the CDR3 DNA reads TGCAGCGTGCCTAGTCCGAGCTCCTACGAGCAGTACTTC. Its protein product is CSVPSPSSYEQYF.

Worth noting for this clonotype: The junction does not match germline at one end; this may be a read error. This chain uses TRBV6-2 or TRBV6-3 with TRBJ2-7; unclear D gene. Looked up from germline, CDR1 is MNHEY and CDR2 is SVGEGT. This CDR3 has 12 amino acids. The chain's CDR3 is CAISFLPYEQYF. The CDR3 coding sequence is TGTGCCATCAGTTTTCTTCCCTACGAGCAGTACTTC.

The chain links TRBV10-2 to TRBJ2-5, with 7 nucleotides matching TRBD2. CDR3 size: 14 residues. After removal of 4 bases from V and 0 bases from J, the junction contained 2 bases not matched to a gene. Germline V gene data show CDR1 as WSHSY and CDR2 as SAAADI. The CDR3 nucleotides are TGCGCCAGCAGTGGGGGGGGAAACCAAGAGACCCAGTACTTC. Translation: CASSGGGNQETQYF.

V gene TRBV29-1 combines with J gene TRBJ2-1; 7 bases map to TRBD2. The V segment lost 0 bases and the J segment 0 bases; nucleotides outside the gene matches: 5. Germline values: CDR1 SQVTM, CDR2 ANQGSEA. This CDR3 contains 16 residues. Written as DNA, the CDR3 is TGCAGCGTTGAAGATCAAGCGGGGAGCTCCTACAATGAGCAGTTCTTC. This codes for CSVEDQAGSSYNEQFF.

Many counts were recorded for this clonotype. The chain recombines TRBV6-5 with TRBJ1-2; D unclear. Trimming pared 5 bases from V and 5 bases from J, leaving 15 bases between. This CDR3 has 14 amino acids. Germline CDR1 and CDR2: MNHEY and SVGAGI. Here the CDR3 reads CASSTEGRRYGYTF. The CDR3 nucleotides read TGTGCCAGCAGTACGGAGGGTAGGAGGTATGGCTACACCTTC.

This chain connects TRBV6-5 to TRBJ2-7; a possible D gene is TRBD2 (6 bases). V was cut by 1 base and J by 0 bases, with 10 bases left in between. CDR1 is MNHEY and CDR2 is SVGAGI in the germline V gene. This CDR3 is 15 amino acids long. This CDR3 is CASSYWRGNSYEQYF. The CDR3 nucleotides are TGTGCCAGCAGTTACTGGAGGGGTAACTCCTACGAGCAGTACTTC.

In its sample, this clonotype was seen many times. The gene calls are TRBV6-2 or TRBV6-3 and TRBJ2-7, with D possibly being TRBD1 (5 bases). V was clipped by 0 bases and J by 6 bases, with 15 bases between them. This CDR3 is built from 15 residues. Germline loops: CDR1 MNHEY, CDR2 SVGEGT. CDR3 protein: CASSYSFRAGIEQYF. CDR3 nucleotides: TGTGCCAGCAGTTACTCGTTTAGGGCAGGGATCGAGCAGTACTTC.

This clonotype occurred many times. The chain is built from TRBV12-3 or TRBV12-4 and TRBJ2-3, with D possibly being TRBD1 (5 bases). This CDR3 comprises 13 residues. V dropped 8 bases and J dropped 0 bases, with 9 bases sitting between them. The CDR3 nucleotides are TGTGCCAGCGGGCAGGGTAGCACAGATACGCAGTATTTT. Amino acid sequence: CASGQGSTDTQYF.

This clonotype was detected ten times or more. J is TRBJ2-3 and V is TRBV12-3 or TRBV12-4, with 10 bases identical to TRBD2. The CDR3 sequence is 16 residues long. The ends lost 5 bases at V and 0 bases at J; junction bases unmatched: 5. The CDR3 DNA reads TGTGCCAGCAGTCCTAGCGGGGGTTCTAGCACAGATACGCAGTATTTT. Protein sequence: CASSPSGGSSTDTQYF.

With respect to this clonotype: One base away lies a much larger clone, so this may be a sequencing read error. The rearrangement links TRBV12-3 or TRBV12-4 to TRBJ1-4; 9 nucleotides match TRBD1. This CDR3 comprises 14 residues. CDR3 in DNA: TGTGCCAGCCGTTTCGGGACAGGGCGCGAAAAACTGTATTTT. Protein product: CASRFGTGREKLYF.

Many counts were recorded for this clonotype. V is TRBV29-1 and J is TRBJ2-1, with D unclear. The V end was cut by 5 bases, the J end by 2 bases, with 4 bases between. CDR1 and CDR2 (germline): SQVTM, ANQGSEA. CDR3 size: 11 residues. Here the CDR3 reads CSVRPYNEQFF. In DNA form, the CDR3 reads TGCAGCGTTCGTCCCTACAATGAGCAGTTCTTC.

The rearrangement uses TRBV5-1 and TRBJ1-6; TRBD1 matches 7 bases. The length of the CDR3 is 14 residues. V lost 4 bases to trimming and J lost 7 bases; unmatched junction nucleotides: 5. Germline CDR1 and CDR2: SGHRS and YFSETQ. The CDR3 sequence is CASSPGTVNSPLHF. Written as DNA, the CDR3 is TGCGCCAGCAGCCCCGGGACAGTGAATTCACCCCTCCACTTT. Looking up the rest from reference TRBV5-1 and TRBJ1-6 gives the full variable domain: KAGVTQTPRYLIKTRGQQVTLSCSPISGHRSVSWYQQTPGQGLQFLFEYFSETQRNKGNFPGRFSGRQFSNSRSEMNVSTLELGDSALYLCASSPGTVNSPLHFGNGTRLTVT.

The CDR3 here is CASSDAVYGYTF. The CDR3 DNA sequence: TGTGCCAGCAGTGATGCAGTCTATGGCTACACCTTC. This chain uses TRBV6-2 or TRBV6-3 with TRBJ1-2, with D unresolved. Germline CDR1 and CDR2: MNHEY and SVGEGT. The germline V and J ends were trimmed by 5 bases and 4 bases, with 8 bases remaining between them. This CDR3 is 12 amino acids long.

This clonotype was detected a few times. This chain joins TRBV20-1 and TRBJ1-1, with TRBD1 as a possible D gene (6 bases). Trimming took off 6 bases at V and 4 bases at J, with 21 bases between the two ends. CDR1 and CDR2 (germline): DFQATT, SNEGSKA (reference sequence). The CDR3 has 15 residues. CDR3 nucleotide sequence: TGCAGTGCGAACCACCGGGGGCCCTCTATCACTGAAGCTTTCTTT. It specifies CSANHRGPSITEAFF.

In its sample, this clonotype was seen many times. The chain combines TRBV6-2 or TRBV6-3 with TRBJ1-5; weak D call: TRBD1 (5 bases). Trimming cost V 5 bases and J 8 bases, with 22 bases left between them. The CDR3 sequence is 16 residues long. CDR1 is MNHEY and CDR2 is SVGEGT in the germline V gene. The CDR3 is CASSPVAGTGGEPQHF. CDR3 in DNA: TGTGCCAGCAGTCCCGTAGCGGGAACGGGAGGGGAGCCCCAGCATTTT.

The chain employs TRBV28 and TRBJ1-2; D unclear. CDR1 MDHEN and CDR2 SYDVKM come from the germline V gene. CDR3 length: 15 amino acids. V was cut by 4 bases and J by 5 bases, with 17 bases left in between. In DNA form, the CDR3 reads TGTGCCAGCAGTTCTATGCTTATGAGAGGGTATGGCTACACCTTC. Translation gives CASSSMLMRGYGYTF.

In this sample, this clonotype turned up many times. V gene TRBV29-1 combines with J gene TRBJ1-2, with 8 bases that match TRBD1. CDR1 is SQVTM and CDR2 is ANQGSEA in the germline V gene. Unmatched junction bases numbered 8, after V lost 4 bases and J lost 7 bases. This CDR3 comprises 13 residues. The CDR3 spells CSVVGRGRGGYTF. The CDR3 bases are TGCAGCGTTGTGGGCAGGGGGCGCGGTGGCTACACCTTC. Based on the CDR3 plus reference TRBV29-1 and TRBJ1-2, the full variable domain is SAVISQKPSRDICQRGTSLTIQCQVDSQVTMMFWYRQQPGQSLTLIATANQGSEATYESGFVIDKFPISRPNLTFSTLTVSNMSPEDSSIYLCSVVGRGRGGYTFGSGTRLTVV.

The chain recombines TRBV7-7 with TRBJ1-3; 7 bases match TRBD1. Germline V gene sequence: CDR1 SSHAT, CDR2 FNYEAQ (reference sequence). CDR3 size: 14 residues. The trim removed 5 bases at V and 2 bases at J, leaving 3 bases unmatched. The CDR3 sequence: CASSADRAGNTIYF. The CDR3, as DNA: TGTGCCAGCAGCGCTGACAGGGCTGGAAACACCATATATTTT.

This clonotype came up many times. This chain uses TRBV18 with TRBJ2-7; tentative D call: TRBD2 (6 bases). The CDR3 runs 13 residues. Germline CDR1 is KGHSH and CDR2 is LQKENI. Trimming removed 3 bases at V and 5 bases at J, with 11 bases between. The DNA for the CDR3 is TGTGCCAGCTCACCCCCGGGAGTTGACGAGCAGTACTTC. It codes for CASSPPGVDEQYF.